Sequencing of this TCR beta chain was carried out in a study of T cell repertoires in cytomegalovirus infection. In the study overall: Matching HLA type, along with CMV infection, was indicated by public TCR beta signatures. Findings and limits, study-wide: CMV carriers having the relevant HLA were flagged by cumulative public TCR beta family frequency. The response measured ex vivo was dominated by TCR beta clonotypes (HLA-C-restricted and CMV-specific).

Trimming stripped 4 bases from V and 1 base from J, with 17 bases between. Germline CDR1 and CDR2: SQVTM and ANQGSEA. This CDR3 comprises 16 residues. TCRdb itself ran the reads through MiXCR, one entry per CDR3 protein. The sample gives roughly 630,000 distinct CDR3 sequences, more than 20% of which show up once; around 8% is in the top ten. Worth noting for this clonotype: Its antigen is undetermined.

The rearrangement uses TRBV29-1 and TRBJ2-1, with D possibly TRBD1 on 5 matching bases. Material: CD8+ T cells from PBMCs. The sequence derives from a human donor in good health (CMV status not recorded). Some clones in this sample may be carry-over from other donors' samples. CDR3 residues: CSVVLGPVVSYNEQFF. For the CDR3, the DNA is TGCAGCGTTGTTTTGGGGCCTGTTGTGTCCTACAATGAGCAGTTCTTC.